The 9 T cell receptor beta chains below were found in one sample sequenced in a study of blood T cell repertoires in COVID-19. Measured with immunoSEQ multiplex PCR; TCRdb has only the in-frame clones, and not every one. The sample has roughly 150,000 clones; roughly 81% are singletons. The specimen was peripheral blood. The source is a woman of 80 years or more with COVID-19, enrolled during active disease.

V gene TRBV2 combines with J gene TRBJ2-7; D is perhaps TRBD2 (5 bases). From germline, CDR1 is SNHLY and CDR2 FYNNEI. CDR3 length equals 12 residues. The V end lost 9 bases, the J end lost 3 bases, and 12 bases lay between the germline ends. In DNA, the CDR3 is TGTGCCAGTGGAGGAGGCTTCTACGAGCAGTACTTC. Protein product: CASGGGFYEQYF. Drawing the rest from reference TRBV2 and TRBJ2-7, the complete variable domain is EPEVTQTPSHQVTQMGQEVILRCVPISNHLYFYWYRQILGQKVEFLVSFYNNEISEKSEIFDDQFSVERPDGSNFTLKIRSTKLEDSAMYFCASGGGFYEQYFGPGTRLTVT.

This clone has a single count. The rearrangement links TRBV24-1 to TRBJ2-5, with D tentatively TRBD1 (6 bases). Trimming shortened V by 7 bases and J by 2 bases, and 13 bases separated the two germline ends. CDR1 and CDR2 from the germline V gene are KGHDR and SFDVKD. The CDR3 length is 14 residues. In DNA, the CDR3 is TGTGCCACCAGCGAAAACAGGGATCAAGAGACCCAGTACTTC. Encoded protein: CATSENRDQETQYF.

The chain employs TRBV2 and TRBJ2-7, with a weak D call TRBD2 (6 bases). Germline assignment: CDR1 SNHLY and CDR2 FYNNEI. The CDR3 loop spans 17 amino acids. V was shortened by 5 bases and J by 9 bases, with 29 bases between the two germline ends. CDR3 amino acids: CASSRASRQFPTGGQYF. The DNA of the CDR3 is TGTGCCAGCAGTCGAGCTTCCAGACAGTTTCCTACCGGGGGGCAGTACTTC.

This clone was observed once. The V gene is TRBV6-5, the J gene TRBJ2-1; 7 nucleotides agree with TRBD1. The trim removed 6 bases at V and 4 bases at J, leaving 9 bases unmatched. The CDR3 extends over 15 amino acids. The V gene's germline CDR1 is MNHEY and CDR2 SVGAGI. The CDR3 DNA reads as TGTGCCAGCAGCCGCTCGGGACAGCATTACAATGAGCAGTTCTTC. Its protein is CASSRSGQHYNEQFF.

V gene TRBV30 combines with J gene TRBJ2-7, with 7 bases identical to TRBD1. J lost 6 bases, V lost 4 bases, and 6 bases had no gene match. CDR3 length: 12 residues. Germline values: CDR1 GTSNPN, CDR2 SVGIG (reference sequence). In nucleotides, the CDR3 is TGTGCCTGGATCCCCACAGGGGTCGAGCAGTACTTC. It translates to CAWIPTGVEQYF.

The chain has TRBV6-5 and TRBJ2-7; weak D call: TRBD2 (6 bases). The V and J ends lost 6 bases and 7 bases respectively, with 16 bases between them. This CDR3 is 13 amino acids long. CDR1 and CDR2 (germline): MNHEY, SVGAGI. CDR3 DNA: TGTGCCAGCAGGGGGCGGAGCGGGCAGGAGCAGTACTTC. Protein sequence: CASRGRSGQEQYF.

V is TRBV7-2 and J is TRBJ2-2; the D gene is possibly TRBD1 (6 bases). This CDR3 spans 17 amino acids. Per germline, CDR1 SGHTA and CDR2 FQGNSA. The V end lost 0 bases, the J end lost 0 bases, and 11 bases lay between the germline ends. The CDR3 spells CASSLAWGPSNTGELFF. Here the CDR3 DNA reads TGTGCCAGCAGCTTAGCATGGGGGCCTTCGAACACCGGGGAGCTGTTTTTT.

The chain is built from TRBV9 and TRBJ1-2; D call uncertain. Looked up from germline, CDR1 is SGDLS and CDR2 is YYNGEE. The CDR3 totals 13 residues. Trimming removed 4 bases at V and 0 bases at J, with 7 bases between. CDR3 DNA: TGTGCCAGCAGCTCCGACACTAACTATGGCTACACCTTC. Translating it yields CASSSDTNYGYTF.

This chain links TRBV10-3 with TRBJ1-5; no clear D. V was shortened by 5 bases and J by 0 bases, with 8 bases between the two germline ends. Germline assignment: CDR1 ENHRY and CDR2 SYGVKD. CDR3 length equals 14 residues. The chain's CDR3 is CAISLQNSNQPQHF. CDR3 bases: TGTGCCATCAGTTTACAGAATAGCAATCAGCCCCAGCATTTT.